The rows below give T cell receptor beta chains drawn from one sample of a study of blood T cell repertoires in COVID-19. Sequenced by immunoSEQ multiplex PCR; TCRdb stores in-frame clones only, minus some. Among 200,000 to 250,000 clones listed, roughly 85% were seen once. Sequences were obtained from peripheral blood. The receptors originated from a woman in her 70s with COVID-19, enrolled during active disease. CDR3s include the opening cysteine and the closing phenylalanine or tryptophan. A D gene is named only where the DNA matches it firmly. Clone size, where shown, is once, few, many, or a class for clones that have expanded.

d_gene	v_gene	abundance	CDR3aa
TRBD1	TRBV6-2/TRBV6-3	-	CASTPTGQVQPQHF
-	TRBV11-3	-	CASSLAAGANTGELFF
TRBD1	TRBV7-2	few	CASSFTGTGGHNQPQHF
TRBD2	TRBV19	-	CASRSGSYNEQFF
TRBD2	TRBV7-3	-	CASSSASGTYNEQFF
-	TRBV19	-	CASSLQGSSNTEAFF
TRBD2	TRBV7-6	-	CASSLATIAGGPGEQFF
-	TRBV24-1	-	CATSDFPGNRPKGGYTF
TRBD2	TRBV10-3	-	CAISESKAGVENIQYF
TRBD1	TRBV3-1/TRBV3-2	-	CASSRTGNTEAFF